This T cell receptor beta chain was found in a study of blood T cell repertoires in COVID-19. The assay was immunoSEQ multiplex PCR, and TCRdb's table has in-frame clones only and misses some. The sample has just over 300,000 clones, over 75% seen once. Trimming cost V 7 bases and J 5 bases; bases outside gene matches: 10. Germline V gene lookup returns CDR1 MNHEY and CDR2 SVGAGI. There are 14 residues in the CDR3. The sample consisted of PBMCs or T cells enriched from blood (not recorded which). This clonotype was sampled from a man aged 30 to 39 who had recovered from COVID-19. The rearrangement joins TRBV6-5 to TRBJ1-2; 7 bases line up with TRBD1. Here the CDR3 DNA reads TGTGCCAGCATCAACGAAGGGGGCTGGTATGGCTACACCTTC. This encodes CASINEGGWYGYTF.